This T cell receptor beta chain was identified during a study of cytotoxic CD8 clonotypes in ibrutinib-treated CLL. For the study at large: Response sampling came at median roughly a year of treatment, ranging about 6 to 40 months. Study-level points and caveats: Clonality at baseline surpassed age-matched healthy donors and tracked circulating CD8+ T-cell counts.

TCRdb's table, derived via immunoSEQ multiplex PCR, lists solely in-frame clones and lacks some. This table has tens of thousands of clones, about 75% appearing once. V lost 5 bases, J lost 3 bases, and 8 bases stayed unmatched. This CDR3 has 15 residues. Germline CDR1 is SGHTA and CDR2 is FQGNSA. Roughly 2.2 micrograms of genomic DNA (from cryopreserved PBMCs) were used for TCR beta libraries. Details on this clone: Its antigen is not identified.

This TCR was recovered from a human donor with chronic lymphocytic leukemia. The starting material was PBMCs, obtained before ibrutinib treatment. This chain links TRBV7-2 with TRBJ2-7; 9 nucleotides line up with TRBD2. CDR3 coding DNA: TGTGCCAGCAGCCCAGCGGGGGGCGGGAGCTACGAGCAGTACTTC. Its translation: CASSPAGGGSYEQYF.